Below, one TCR beta chain is given with its context. Its antigen is currently unknown. The data were taken from a study of OX40 agonist ivuxolimab in advanced cancers. Study-wide background: In this trial design, patients received ivuxolimab intravenously at 0.01 to 10 mg/kg every 2 weeks. Study observations and caveats: More expanded clones were seen, on average, in CD8+ T cells than in CD4+. Compared with others, partial responders at 0.1-3.0 mg/kg displayed clonal expansion among the lowest.

The repertoire was sequenced with immunoSEQ multiplex PCR; TCRdb's copy has only in-frame clones and lacks some. Here the sample spans roughly 90,000 clones, around 90% being singletons. Germline V CDR1 and CDR2: SEHNR, FQNEAQ (reference sequence). The CDR3 has 13 amino acids. Trimming removed 1 base from V and 9 bases from J, with 11 bases in between. Here the sequenced sample was CD4+ or CD8+ T cells sorted from blood, taken in a trial of the OX40 agonist ivuxolimab. The chain has TRBV7-9 and TRBJ2-3, with D possibly TRBD2 on 7 matching bases. The sequence derives from an adult with an advanced solid tumor such as melanoma, head and neck, liver or kidney cancer. The CDR3 coding sequence is TGTGCCAGCAGCTTAGACGGGGGGCCAACGCAGTATTTT. Protein product: CASSLDGGPTQYF.